This TCR beta chain was sequenced during a study of beta chain features in type 1 diabetes. Central memory, naive, regulatory and stem cell-like memory CD4+ cells were sorted by CD45RO/CCR7/CD25/CD127/CD95/CD27. This clone was counted only a few times. Its antigen is as yet unknown. Findings and limits, study-wide: Shorter TCRB CDR3s, moderately but significantly so, were found in Type 1 diabetes patients in all four CD4+ subsets.

Germline V CDR1 and CDR2: SGDLS, YYNGEE. Trimming removed 3 bases from V and 1 base from J, with 14 bases in between. The CDR3 consists of 16 residues. Sequenced material consisted of expressed TCRB transcripts (all of the isolated RNA was reverse transcribed). Assay used: immunoSEQ multiplex PCR; TCRdb lists only in-frame clones, some missing. This sample has a few hundred thousand clones; around 15% occur once, and the top ten carry approximately 0.087%. This rearrangement joins TRBV9 to TRBJ2-1; possibly TRBD2 for D (6 bases). The sequence was collected from a man younger than 40 with type 1 diabetes. The sample taken for sequencing was naive CD4+ T cells from blood. CDR3 DNA sequence: TGTGCCAGCAGCGGTAAGACGGGAGAGTCCTACAATGAGCAGTTCTTC. Its protein is CASSGKTGESYNEQFF.